One T cell receptor beta chain is described in this entry. This clonotype occurred a few times. This receptor's antigen is unknown. The sample holds no much larger clone one base away, and base qualities are not on file. The library was prepared using RT-PCR. Sequencing was carried out with an Illumina HiSeq 2500. TCRdb trimmed the raw reads at Q25, called clones with MiXCR and kept productive beta chains. Duplicate CDR3 protein sequences are folded into a single record with the most common DNA and genes. The sample profile shows around 320,000 distinct CDR3 sequences; approximately 21% of them were found once. The leading ten clones occupy approximately 10% of the sample. The data originate from a study of response to subunit inactivated influenza vaccine (dated by TCRdb to 2016 to 2019). Some background on the complete study: To follow how T cells responded to a trivalent subunit inactivated influenza vaccine, the researchers relied on deep quantitative profiling of the T cell receptor repertoire.

Reading from cysteine to phenylalanine, the CDR3 counts 11 amino acids. Only the CDR3 part of the read is kept: 33 bases, read in frame from the first base. Relative to germline, V is 5 bases shorter and J is 6 bases shorter, with 7 bases between their ends. The CDR1 and CDR2 encoded by the germline V gene (reference sequence) are DFQATT and SNEGSKA. Findings and caveats that apply to the study as a whole: The authors suggested that each seasonal influenza vaccination may recruit only a limited number of new T cells.

The rearranged chain carries TRBV20-1 and TRBJ2-2; TRBD2 might be the D gene, on 5 matching bases. This clonotype was obtained from a man aged 50 to 75 who received an inactivated influenza vaccine. Donor details come from another sample of the same person, matched by shared clones. Sequenced here: PBMCs from blood, sampled 21 months after vaccination. The DNA sequence follows: TGCAGTGCTCGAGGGCCCGGGGAGCTGTTTTTT. This yields the protein CSARGPGELFF.